The 25 T cell receptor beta chains given below trace back to one sample, sequenced in a study of T cell repertoires in cytomegalovirus infection. TCRdb processed the reads anew with MiXCR; each CDR3 protein has one entry. Among about 740,000 distinct CDR3 sequences listed, approximately 34% were seen once. The sequenced material came from PBMCs. These receptors originate from a human donor in good health (CMV status not recorded). Some clones in this sample may be carry-over from other donors' samples.

This clonotype appeared a few times. This chain uses TRBV7-2 with TRBJ1-2; TRBD1 agrees at 7 bases. Trimming took 2 bases from V and 6 from J; bases not matched to a gene: 9. Germline CDR1 SGHTA, CDR2 FQGNSA. CDR3 length: 15 residues. The CDR3 region has the DNA TGTGCCAGCAGCTTACGGACAGGCTCCGGAGATGGCTACACCTTC. Protein sequence: CASSLRTGSGDGYTF.

The chain combines TRBV9 with TRBJ1-1, with TRBD1 matching over 7 bases. CDR1 is SGDLS, CDR2 YYNGEE, per germline. The trim removed 4 bases at V and 0 bases at J, leaving 6 bases unmatched. The CDR3 covers 15 residues. The CDR3 region is CASSLGQAVNTEAFF. In DNA, the CDR3 is TGTGCCAGCAGCCTCGGACAGGCGGTGAACACTGAAGCTTTCTTT. Combining the CDR3 with reference TRBV9 and TRBJ1-1 gives the whole variable domain DSGVTQTPKHLITATGQRVTLRCSPRSGDLSVYWYQQSLDQGLQFLIQYYNGEERAKGNILERFSAQQFPDLHSELNLSSLELGDSALYFCASSLGQAVNTEAFFGQGTRLTVV.

The chain employs TRBV2 and TRBJ1-4; the D gene is possibly TRBD1 (5 bases). V lost 4 bases to trimming and J lost 5 bases, with 11 bases between them. The CDR3 totals 14 residues. The germline V gene encodes CDR1 SNHLY and CDR2 FYNNEI. The CDR3 sequence: CASSGARANEKLFF. The CDR3 bases are TGTGCCAGCAGTGGGGCCAGGGCCAATGAAAAACTGTTTTTT. The complete variable domain, with remaining parts taken from reference TRBV2 and TRBJ1-4, reads EPEVTQTPSHQVTQMGQEVILRCVPISNHLYFYWYRQILGQKVEFLVSFYNNEISEKSEIFDDQFSVERPDGSNFTLKIRSTKLEDSAMYFCASSGARANEKLFFGSGTQLSVL.

The chain links TRBV7-6 to TRBJ2-7, with a weak D call TRBD2 (6 bases). CDR3 length equals 13 residues. Trimming cost V 5 bases and J 2 bases, with 10 bases left between them. CDR1 and CDR2 (germline): SGHVS, FNYEAQ. CDR3: CASSHGEAYEQYF. The CDR3 nucleotides read TGTGCCAGCAGCCATGGGGAGGCCTACGAGCAGTACTTC.

This rearrangement joins TRBV20-1 to TRBJ1-1; D gene uncertain. Germline V lookup: CDR1 DFQATT, CDR2 SNEGSKA (reference sequence). The CDR3 has 12 amino acids. The V gene lost 3 bases and the J gene lost 7 bases, with 12 bases spanning the gap. As DNA, the CDR3 is TGCAGTGCTAGTTCGACGGGAATTGAAGCTTTCTTT. Its protein is CSASSTGIEAFF.

This chain links TRBV5-1 with TRBJ1-3; D gene uncertain. The CDR3 spans 18 residues. Germline CDR1 and CDR2: SGHRS and YFSETQ. V lost 2 bases and J 0 bases, leaving 18 bases between the germline ends. This chain's CDR3 is CASSLGLRSLHSGNTIYF. CDR3 bases: TGCGCCAGCAGCTTAGGTCTGAGGAGCCTCCACTCTGGAAACACCATATATTTT.

The rearrangement links TRBV6-1 to TRBJ1-2, with 7 bases aligning to TRBD1. Trimming removed 5 bases from V and 4 bases from J; junction bases left unmatched: 7. The CDR3 is 14 residues long. Germline CDR1 reads MNHNS; CDR2 reads SASEGT. The CDR3 loop is CASSLRGRAYGYTF. The CDR3 DNA sequence: TGTGCCAGCAGTCTAAGGGGGCGCGCCTATGGCTACACCTTC.

The V call is TRBV4-1, the J call TRBJ2-7; 7 bases line up with TRBD1. Losses at the gene ends were 4 bases for V and 2 bases for J; bases not matched to a gene: 5. The CDR3 has 14 residues. Germline CDR1 MGHRA, CDR2 YSYEKL. This CDR3 is CASSPSGQPYEQYF. The CDR3 bases are TGCGCCAGCAGCCCTTCGGGACAGCCCTACGAGCAGTACTTC.

The V gene is TRBV6-8, the J gene TRBJ2-1; D unclear. The CDR3 totals 15 residues. V was clipped by 0 bases and J by 5 bases, with 11 bases between them. From germline, CDR1 is MNHGY and CDR2 SAAAGT. The CDR3: CASSYSTPTHNEQFF. The DNA for the CDR3 is TGTGCCAGCAGTTACTCGACTCCTACCCACAATGAGCAGTTCTTC.

In its sample, this clonotype was seen a few times. The rearrangement links TRBV7-9 to TRBJ2-7; D unclear. This CDR3 has 14 amino acids. V lost 3 bases, J lost 5 bases, and 14 bases lay in between. The V gene's germline CDR1 is SEHNR and CDR2 FQNEAQ (reference sequence). The CDR3 sequence: CASSLGGNLHEQYF. The CDR3 DNA is TGTGCCAGCAGCTTGGGTGGGAACCTCCACGAGCAGTACTTC.

For the CDR3, the DNA is TGTGCCAGCAGCTGGCAAGGGACAGACACTGAAGCTTTCTTT. Amino acids: CASSWQGTDTEAFF. The chain couples TRBV11-2 to TRBJ1-1; 7 positions agree with TRBD1. After removal of 4 bases from V and 3 bases from J, the junction contained 5 bases not matched to a gene. Germline assignment: CDR1 SGHAT and CDR2 FQNNGV. The CDR3 runs to 14 residues.

This chain uses TRBV19 with TRBJ2-7; possibly TRBD1 for D (6 bases). This CDR3 spans 15 amino acids. The germline V gene encodes CDR1 LNHDA and CDR2 SQIVND (reference sequence). With 1 base removed from V and 0 bases from J, the gap between germline ends came to 10 bases. The CDR3 loop is CASSIGSGASYEQYF. CDR3 nucleotides: TGTGCCAGTAGTATAGGTTCAGGGGCCTCCTACGAGCAGTACTTC.

The chain recombines TRBV28 with TRBJ1-5; D is undetermined. V was cut by 3 bases and J by 6 bases, with 9 bases left in between. This CDR3 spans 13 amino acids. CDR1 and CDR2 from the germline V gene are MDHEN and SYDVKM. CDR3 loop: CASSFLQRQPQHF. Written as DNA, the CDR3 is TGTGCCAGCAGTTTCCTCCAACGTCAGCCCCAGCATTTT.

Only a few counts were recorded for this clonotype. The rearrangement uses TRBV11-1 and TRBJ2-4; D possibly matches TRBD1 or TRBD2 (6 bases each). The CDR3 is 15 amino acids. Looked up from germline, CDR1 is SGHAT and CDR2 is FQDESV (reference sequence). The V gene lost 4 bases and the J gene lost 0 bases, with 10 bases spanning the gap. CDR3 bases: TGTGCCAGCAGCTCCGGGGGCCGAGCCAAAAACATTCAGTACTTC. Its protein product is CASSSGGRAKNIQYF.

This clonotype has a single count. The chain employs TRBV10-2 and TRBJ2-2; the D gene is possibly TRBD2 (6 bases). CDR3 length: 15 amino acids. Germline CDR1 and CDR2: WSHSY and SAAADI. Trimming cost V 8 bases and J 0 bases, with 13 bases left between them. In DNA form, the CDR3 reads TGCGCCAGCCCCCGGTGGGGGGCGAACACCGGGGAGCTGTTTTTT. Amino acids: CASPRWGANTGELFF.

This clonotype has only a few counts. This chain connects TRBV28 to TRBJ1-5, with a possible D match to TRBD1 (5 bases). The germline V gene encodes CDR1 MDHEN and CDR2 SYDVKM. V dropped 6 bases and J dropped 5 bases, with 11 bases sitting between them. The CDR3 covers 13 residues. The CDR3 region is CASRGVRYQPQHF. In DNA form, the CDR3 reads TGTGCCAGCAGGGGGGTGAGGTATCAGCCCCAGCATTTT. The entire variable domain, with the rest obtained from reference TRBV28 and TRBJ1-5, is as follows: DVKVTQSSRYLVKRTGEKVFLECVQDMDHENMFWYRQDPGLGLRLIYFSYDVKMKEKGDIPEGYSVSREKKERFSLILESASTNQTSMYLCASRGVRYQPQHFGDGTRLSIL.

The sample holds a few counts of this clonotype. This rearrangement joins TRBV12-3 or TRBV12-4 to TRBJ2-3; D may be TRBD2 (6 bases). V was trimmed by 6 bases and J by 1 base, leaving 14 bases between them. The CDR3 consists of 15 residues. The CDR3 DNA reads TGTGCCAGCAGCCTCGGGAGCCTCCGCACAGATACGCAGTATTTT. As protein: CASSLGSLRTDTQYF.

This clonotype was detected a few times. The gene calls are TRBV2 and TRBJ2-3; 10 positions agree with TRBD2. Germline CDR1 is SNHLY and CDR2 is FYNNEI. This CDR3 region has 16 residues. V lost 4 bases, J lost 0 bases, and 4 bases stayed unmatched. The CDR3 nucleotides read TGTGCCAGCAGTGGGACTAGCGGCCTCAGCACAGATACGCAGTATTTT. It encodes CASSGTSGLSTDTQYF.

The chain joins TRBV28 to TRBJ1-4; D is possibly TRBD1 (5 bases). CDR1 is MDHEN and CDR2 is SYDVKM in the germline V gene. This CDR3 comprises 14 residues. The V end lost 6 bases, the J end lost 4 bases, and 12 bases lay between the germline ends. CDR3 in amino acids: CASRPQGGNEKLFF. In DNA, the CDR3 is TGTGCCAGCAGACCCCAGGGAGGTAATGAAAAACTGTTTTTT.

About this clonotype: Likely a read error: the CDR3 ends without its conserved phenylalanine or tryptophan. It is unclear where the CDR3 begins or ends on the DNA, so no DNA is shown, and the CDR3 is as TCRdb lists it. This chain connects TRBV28 to TRBJ1-2; the table calls TRBD1, which could not be checked here. With termini counted, the CDR3 has 14 amino acids. Germline V lookup: CDR1 MDHEN, CDR2 SYDVKM. The CDR3 loop reads CASSFPDSYYGYTL.

The chain links TRBV9 to TRBJ2-5; TRBD1 is a possible D gene (6 bases). Trimming cost V 3 bases and J 2 bases, with 11 bases left between them. The CDR3 loop spans 14 amino acids. Germline-derived CDR1 and CDR2 are SGDLS and YYNGEE. The CDR3 region is CASSGGLRQETQYF. In DNA, the CDR3 is TGTGCCAGCAGCGGGGGGCTCCGACAAGAGACCCAGTACTTC.

This clonotype came up many times. The rearrangement links TRBV7-2 to TRBJ1-1; D uncertain. This CDR3 is 14 amino acids long. Germline loops: CDR1 SGHTA, CDR2 FQGNSA. Trimming cost V 3 bases and J 2 bases, with 10 bases left between them. The CDR3 nucleotides are TGTGCCAGCAGCTTGAGATCCAAAAACACTGAAGCTTTCTTT. Encoded protein: CASSLRSKNTEAFF.

This chain links TRBV20-1 with TRBJ2-5, with no clear D. Germline V gene data show CDR1 as DFQATT and CDR2 as SNEGSKA (reference sequence). The CDR3 length is 13 residues. The V gene lost 6 bases and the J gene lost 1 base, with 12 bases spanning the gap. The CDR3 coding sequence is TGCAGTGCAAATCGTGGCAGCCAAGAGACCCAGTACTTC. This encodes CSANRGSQETQYF.

The rearrangement links TRBV27 to TRBJ1-1, with TRBD1 matching 7 bases. CDR3 length: 17 amino acids. The V and J ends lost 5 bases and 0 bases, in that order; junction bases with no gene match: 12. Germline V gene sequence: CDR1 MNHEY, CDR2 SMNVEV (reference sequence). This chain's CDR3 is CASSHRGAVRMNTEAFF. CDR3 in DNA: TGTGCCAGCAGTCACAGGGGTGCGGTCCGGATGAACACTGAAGCTTTCTTT.

This chain's CDR3 is CASRLPGEEGYTF. As DNA, the CDR3 is TGTGCCAGCAGGCTTCCAGGGGAGGAAGGCTACACCTTC. This chain uses TRBV27 with TRBJ1-2; D might be TRBD1 (6 bases). V was cut by 6 bases and J by 8 bases, with 16 bases left in between. The CDR3 covers 13 residues. Germline CDR1 reads MNHEY; CDR2 reads SMNVEV (reference sequence).